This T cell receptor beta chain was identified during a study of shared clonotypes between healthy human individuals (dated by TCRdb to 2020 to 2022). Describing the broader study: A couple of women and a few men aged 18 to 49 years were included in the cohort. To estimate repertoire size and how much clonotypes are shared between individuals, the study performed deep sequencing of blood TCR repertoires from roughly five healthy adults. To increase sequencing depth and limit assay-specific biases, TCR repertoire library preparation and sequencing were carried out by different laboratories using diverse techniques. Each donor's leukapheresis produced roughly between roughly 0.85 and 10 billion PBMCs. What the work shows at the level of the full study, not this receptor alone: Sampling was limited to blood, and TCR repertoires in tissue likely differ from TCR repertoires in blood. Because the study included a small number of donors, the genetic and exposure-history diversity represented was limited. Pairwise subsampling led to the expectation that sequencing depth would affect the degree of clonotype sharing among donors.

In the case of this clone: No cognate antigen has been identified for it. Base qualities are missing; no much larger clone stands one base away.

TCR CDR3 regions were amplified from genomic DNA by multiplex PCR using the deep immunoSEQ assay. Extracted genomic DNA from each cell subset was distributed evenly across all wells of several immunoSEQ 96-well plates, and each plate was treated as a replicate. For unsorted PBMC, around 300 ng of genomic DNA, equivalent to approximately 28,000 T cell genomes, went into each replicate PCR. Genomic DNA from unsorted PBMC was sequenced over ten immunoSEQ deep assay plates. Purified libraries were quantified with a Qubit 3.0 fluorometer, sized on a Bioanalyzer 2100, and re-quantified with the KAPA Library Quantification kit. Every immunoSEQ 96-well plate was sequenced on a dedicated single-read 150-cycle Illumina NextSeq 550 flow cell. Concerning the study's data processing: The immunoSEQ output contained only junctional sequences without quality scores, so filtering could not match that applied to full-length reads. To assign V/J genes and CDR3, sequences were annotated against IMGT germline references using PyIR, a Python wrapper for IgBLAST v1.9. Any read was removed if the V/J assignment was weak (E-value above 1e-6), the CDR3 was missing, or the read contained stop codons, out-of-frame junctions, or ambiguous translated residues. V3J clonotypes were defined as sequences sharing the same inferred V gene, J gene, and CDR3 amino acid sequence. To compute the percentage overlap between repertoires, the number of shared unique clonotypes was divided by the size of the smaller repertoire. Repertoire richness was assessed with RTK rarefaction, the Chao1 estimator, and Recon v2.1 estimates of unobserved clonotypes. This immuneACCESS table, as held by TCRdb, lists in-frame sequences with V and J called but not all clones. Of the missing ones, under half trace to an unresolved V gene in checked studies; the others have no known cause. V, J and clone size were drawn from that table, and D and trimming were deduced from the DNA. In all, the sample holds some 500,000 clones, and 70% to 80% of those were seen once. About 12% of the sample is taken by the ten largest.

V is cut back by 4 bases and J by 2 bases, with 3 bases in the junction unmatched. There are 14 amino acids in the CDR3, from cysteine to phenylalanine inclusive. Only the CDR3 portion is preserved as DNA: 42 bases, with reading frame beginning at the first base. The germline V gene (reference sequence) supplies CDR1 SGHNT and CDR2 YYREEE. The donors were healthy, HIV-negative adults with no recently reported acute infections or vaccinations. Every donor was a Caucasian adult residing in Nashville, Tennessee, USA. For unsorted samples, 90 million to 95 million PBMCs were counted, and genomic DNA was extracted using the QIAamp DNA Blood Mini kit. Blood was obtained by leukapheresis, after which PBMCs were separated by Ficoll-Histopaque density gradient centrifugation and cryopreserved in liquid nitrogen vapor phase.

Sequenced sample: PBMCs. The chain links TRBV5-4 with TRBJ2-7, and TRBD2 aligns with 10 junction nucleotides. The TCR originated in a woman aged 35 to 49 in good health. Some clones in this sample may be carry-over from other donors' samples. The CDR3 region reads CASSRGTSAYEQYF. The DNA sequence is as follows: TGTGCCAGCAGCCGAGGGACTAGCGCCTACGAGCAGTACTTC.